Shown below are 9 T cell receptor beta chains from a single sample sequenced in a study of blood T cell repertoires in COVID-19. The protocol was immunoSEQ multiplex PCR, while the TCRdb copy is restricted to in-frame clones and leaves out a portion. The table lists fewer than 500,000 clones, 86% of them singletons. The specimen sequenced was peripheral blood. The receptor source for this set is a woman aged 25 to 45 with active or convalescent COVID-19.

Only one count was recorded for this clone. This rearrangement joins TRBV13 to TRBJ2-7; TRBD1 aligns across 10 bases. Germline V lookup: CDR1 PRHDT, CDR2 FYEKMQ (reference sequence). Trimming cost V 5 bases and J 6 bases; bases outside gene matches: 10. The CDR3 covers 15 residues. The CDR3 DNA is TGTGCCAGCAGCCTCTCAGGACAGGGGGTGAGCGAGCAGTACTTC. Protein product: CASSLSGQGVSEQYF.

Concerning this clone: The sample contains more than one DNA sequence encoding this CDR3. This sequence joins TRBV6-2 or TRBV6-3 and TRBJ1-2; D is uncertain. The CDR3 is made up of 11 amino acids. CDR1 and CDR2 from the germline V gene are MNHEY and SVGEGT. V lost 6 bases and J lost 4, with 6 bases in between. The CDR3 nucleotides are TGTGCCAGCAGCTCCGGCTATGGCTACACCTTC. This gives the protein CASSSGYGYTF.

The V gene is TRBV11-2, the J gene TRBJ2-7; perhaps TRBD2 as D (7 bases). The CDR3 is 16 amino acids. Trimming shortened V by 1 base and J by 3 bases, and 16 bases separated the two germline ends. Per the germline V gene, CDR1 is SGHAT and CDR2 is FQNNGV. For the CDR3, the DNA is TGTGCCAGCAGCTTAGCGGGGGGCGAAAAATTCTACGAGCAGTACTTC. As protein: CASSLAGGEKFYEQYF.

The gene calls are TRBV6-5 and TRBJ2-7; tentative D call: TRBD1 (6 bases). CDR3 size: 14 residues. Germline V CDR1 and CDR2: MNHEY, SVGAGI. V was pared by 0 bases and J by 5 bases, with 11 bases between. CDR3 amino acids: CASSYSGRGNEQYF. The CDR3 nucleotides are TGTGCCAGCAGTTACTCCGGCAGGGGAAACGAGCAGTACTTC.

The chain is built from TRBV5-4 and TRBJ1-2; 11 bases agree with TRBD1. Germline CDR1 and CDR2: SGHNT and YYREEE (reference sequence). The CDR3 consists of 16 residues. The V gene end was trimmed by 4 bases and the J gene end by 0 bases; junction bases not matched to a gene: 5. The chain's CDR3 is CASSAGTGGTNYGYTF. The CDR3 DNA sequence: TGTGCCAGCAGCGCAGGGACAGGGGGAACTAACTATGGCTACACCTTC.

This chain uses TRBV7-2 with TRBJ2-1; TRBD2 agrees at 9 bases. Germline CDR1 and CDR2: SGHTA and FQGNSA. The CDR3 runs 15 residues. Losses at the gene ends were 2 bases for V and 10 bases for J; bases not matched to a gene: 9. The CDR3 DNA reads TGTGCCAGCAGCTTACCCACCCTAGCGGGGCACGAGCAGTTCTTC. Its protein is CASSLPTLAGHEQFF. Filled out from reference TRBV7-2 and TRBJ2-1, the complete variable domain reads GAGVSQSPSNKVTEKGKDVELRCDPISGHTALYWYRQSLGQGLEFLIYFQGNSAPDKSGLPSDRFSAERTGGSVSTLTIQRTQQEDSAVYLCASSLPTLAGHEQFFGPGTRLTVL.

Remarks on this clone: The germline gene is not matched at one end of the junction; a read error may be the cause. J is TRBJ1-4 and V is TRBV6-1, with D perhaps matching TRBD1 (5 bases). The CDR3 has 12 amino acids. In germline, CDR1 is MNHNS, CDR2 SASEGT. CDR3 residues: CASSEIGAEGVF. As DNA, the CDR3 is TGTGCCAGCAGTGAAATCGGGGCGGAGGGAGTTTTT.

This chain uses TRBV13 with TRBJ1-4, with D perhaps matching TRBD1 (5 bases). Germline CDR1 is PRHDT and CDR2 is FYEKMQ (reference sequence). The CDR3 runs to 13 residues. V was clipped by 5 bases and J by 3 bases, with 7 bases between them. CDR3 loop: CASSATANEKLFF. CDR3 nucleotide sequence: TGTGCCAGCAGCGCGACAGCTAATGAAAAACTGTTTTTT.

The CDR3 loop is CARKSKFWDRGLSAQYF. The CDR3 DNA reads as TGTGCCAGAAAATCGAAGTTCTGGGACAGGGGGCTTTCGGCCCAGTACTTC. V is TRBV19 and J is TRBJ2-5, with 12 bases identical to TRBD1. Germline lookup yields CDR1 LNHDA and CDR2 SQIVND (reference sequence). There are 17 residues in the CDR3. V was pared by 9 bases and J by 9 bases, with 20 bases of the junction left unmatched.